What follows are 17 T cell receptor beta chains derived from one specimen sequenced in a study of T-cell memory formation after mild COVID-19. TCRdb used MiXCR to reprocess the 5' RACE reads, holding one entry per CDR3 protein. The sample contains 250,000 to 350,000 distinct CDR3 sequences, roughly a fifth of which appear only once. The sample taken for sequencing was PBMCs or a T cell subset sorted from them (not recorded which). The source is a man aged 18 to 30 who had mild COVID-19 (a few samples of this study predate the infection). Cell type and time point are not known.

This clonotype occurred a few times. The chain is built from TRBV20-1 and TRBJ2-4; no clear D gene. Trimming removed 4 bases at V and 0 bases at J, with 10 bases between. Germline CDR1 reads DFQATT; CDR2 reads SNEGSKA (reference sequence). The CDR3 spans 14 residues. The CDR3 region is CSATASLAKNIQYF. As DNA, the CDR3 is TGCAGTGCTACAGCGAGTCTAGCCAAAAACATTCAGTACTTC.

The CDR3 here is CASSLAGRGNQPQHF. CDR3 DNA: TGTGCCAGCAGTTTAGCAGGGCGCGGCAATCAGCCCCAGCATTTT. V is TRBV28 and J is TRBJ1-5; weak D call: TRBD1 (5 bases). The CDR3 spans 15 residues. V was clipped by 2 bases and J by 2 bases, with 10 bases between them. The germline V gene encodes CDR1 MDHEN and CDR2 SYDVKM.

This clonotype was picked up many times. The rearrangement joins TRBV12-3 or TRBV12-4 to TRBJ2-5, with D maybe TRBD2 (7 bases). The V gene lost 6 bases and the J gene lost 3 bases, with 14 bases spanning the gap. The CDR3 covers 14 residues. CDR3 protein: CASSQAGAKETQYF. CDR3 in DNA: TGTGCCAGCAGCCAGGCGGGGGCTAAAGAGACCCAGTACTTC.

This clonotype was seen many times. V and J are TRBV5-1 and TRBJ2-2, with D perhaps given as TRBD1 or TRBD2 (5 bases each). V dropped 6 bases and J dropped 3 bases, with 12 bases sitting between them. CDR3 length equals 14 residues. CDR1 is SGHRS and CDR2 is YFSETQ in the germline V gene. The CDR3, as DNA: TGCGCCAGCACCGGGACCGCCTACACCGGGGAGCTGTTTTTT. It is translated as CASTGTAYTGELFF.

This chain uses TRBV5-1 with TRBJ2-3; 13 positions agree with TRBD2. Germline V gives CDR1 SGHRS, CDR2 YFSETQ. The CDR3 is made up of 17 amino acids. J was trimmed by 1 base and V by 2 bases; bases with no gene match: 4. In nucleotides, the CDR3 is TGCGCCAGCAGCTTCGGGGGGACTAGCGGGGGCACAGATACGCAGTATTTT. Translating it yields CASSFGGTSGGTDTQYF.

This chain links TRBV12-3 or TRBV12-4 with TRBJ1-4; 7 positions match TRBD1. The CDR3 has 14 residues. Trimming at V came to 5 bases and at J to 3 bases, leaving 3 bases not matched to a gene. In DNA, the CDR3 is TGTGCCAGCAGTCCGGGACAGTCTAATGAAAAACTGTTTTTT. Amino acid sequence: CASSPGQSNEKLFF.

This clonotype was detected only a few times. In DNA, the CDR3 is TGTGCCAGCAGCTTAGCTCGCGGGGGAAGCACAGATACGCAGTATTTT. It codes for CASSLARGGSTDTQYF. The rearrangement joins TRBV7-9 to TRBJ2-3, with TRBD2 matching 7 bases. With 0 bases clipped from V and 0 bases from J, the junction kept 3 bases outside the gene matches. The CDR3 is 16 residues long. Germline V gene data show CDR1 as SEHNR and CDR2 as FQNEAQ (reference sequence).

The genes are TRBV28 and TRBJ2-7, with 7 bases matching TRBD1. Trimming took 5 bases from V and 0 from J; bases not matched to a gene: 7. The germline V gene has CDR1 MDHEN and CDR2 SYDVKM. The CDR3 has 15 residues. In nucleotides, the CDR3 is TGTGCCAGCAGTCCCATCGGACAGGCCTCCTACGAGCAGTACGTC. Protein sequence: CASSPIGQASYEQYV.

This clonotype was observed a few times. The rearrangement links TRBV23-1 to TRBJ2-3; D possibly corresponds to TRBD1 (6 bases). TRBV23-1 is classed as an ORF, of uncertain function. Deletions cut 7 bases from V and 1 base from J, with 9 bases between. This CDR3 has 13 amino acids. This CDR3 reads CASKTGRTDTQYF. In nucleotides, the CDR3 is TGCGCCAGCAAGACAGGTCGCACAGATACGCAGTATTTT.

The genes are TRBV21-1 and TRBJ2-7; the table calls TRBD2, which could not be checked here. TRBV21-1 is a known pseudogene. The CDR3 runs 17 residues. CDR3 DNA sequence: TGTGCCAGCAGCAAAAAAACTAGCGGGGGGGCCCCCTACGAGCAGTACGTC. This sequence encodes CASSKKTSGGAPYEQYV.

This clonotype was counted at least ten times. The gene calls are TRBV5-1 and TRBJ2-7; 11 bases match TRBD2. The CDR3 has 15 residues. Losses at the gene ends were 0 bases for V and 3 bases for J; bases not matched to a gene: 2. Per germline, CDR1 SGHRS and CDR2 YFSETQ. DNA for the CDR3: TGCGCCAGCAGCTTGGCCCTAGCGGGGGGCTACGAGCAGTACTTC. It translates to CASSLALAGGYEQYF.

The chain carries TRBV20-1 and TRBJ2-7; 8 bases match TRBD2. Trimming took 0 bases from V and 0 from J; bases not matched to a gene: 4. In germline, CDR1 is DFQATT, CDR2 SNEGSKA (reference sequence). There are 15 residues in the CDR3. Here the CDR3 reads CSARDRAGASYEQYF. The CDR3 nucleotides read TGCAGTGCTAGAGACCGAGCGGGGGCCTCCTACGAGCAGTACTTC.

V is TRBV20-1 and J is TRBJ2-1; D remains ambiguous. The CDR3 contains 15 residues. CDR1 and CDR2 from the germline V gene are DFQATT and SNEGSKA (reference sequence). Trimming pared 2 bases from V and 0 bases from J, leaving 11 bases between. The CDR3 coding sequence is TGCAGTGCTAGAAGGTGGACGGGCTCCTACAATGAGCAGTTCTTC. It translates to CSARRWTGSYNEQFF.

This clonotype showed up just a few times. DNA for the CDR3: TGCAGTGGGCTCGGGTCCTACAATGAGCAGTTCTTC. This encodes CSGLGSYNEQFF. V gene TRBV20-1 combines with J gene TRBJ2-1; unclear D gene. Looked up from germline, CDR1 is DFQATT and CDR2 is SNEGSKA (reference sequence). Trimming took 7 bases from V and 1 from J, leaving 8 bases between them. This CDR3 region has 12 residues.

This chain links TRBV5-1 with TRBJ1-5, with TRBD1 as a possible D gene (5 bases). The V end lost 0 bases, the J end lost 5 bases, and 9 bases lay between the germline ends. This CDR3 spans 14 amino acids. Germline CDR1 and CDR2: SGHRS and YFSETQ. The CDR3 here is CASSLEGNDQPQHF. CDR3 nucleotides: TGCGCCAGCAGCTTGGAGGGGAACGATCAGCCCCAGCATTTT.

V and J are TRBV20-1 and TRBJ1-1; D not certain. Germline values: CDR1 DFQATT, CDR2 SNEGSKA (reference sequence). CDR3 length: 13 residues. The ends were cut back, 5 bases at V and 4 bases at J, with 14 bases in the middle. This CDR3 is CSAPLSGSTEAFF. CDR3 DNA sequence: TGCAGTGCTCCGCTGAGTGGTAGCACTGAAGCTTTCTTT.

This clonotype has more than one count but fewer than ten. The rearrangement joins TRBV3-1 to TRBJ2-3; D is tentatively TRBD1 or TRBD2 (6 bases each). Trimming took 4 bases from V and 4 from J, leaving 12 bases between them. Germline loops: CDR1 LGHDT, CDR2 YNNKEL (reference sequence). The CDR3 length is 14 residues. The CDR3 DNA sequence: TGTGCCAGCAGCCCGACGGGGGCGGCAGATACGCAGTATTTT. This gives the protein CASSPTGAADTQYF.